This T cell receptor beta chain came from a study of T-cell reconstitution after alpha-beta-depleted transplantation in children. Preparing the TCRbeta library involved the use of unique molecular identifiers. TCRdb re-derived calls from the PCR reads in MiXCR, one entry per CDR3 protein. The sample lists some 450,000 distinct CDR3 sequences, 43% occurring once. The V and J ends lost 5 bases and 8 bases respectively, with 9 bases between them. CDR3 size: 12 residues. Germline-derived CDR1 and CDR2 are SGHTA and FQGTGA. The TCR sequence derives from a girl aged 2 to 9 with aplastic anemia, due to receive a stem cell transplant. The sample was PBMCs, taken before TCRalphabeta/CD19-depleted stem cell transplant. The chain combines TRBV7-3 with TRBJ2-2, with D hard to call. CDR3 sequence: CASSPHMGELFF. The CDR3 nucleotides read TGTGCCAGCAGCCCGCATATGGGGGAGCTGTTTTTT.